This T cell receptor (beta chain) was identified in a study of blood T cell repertoires in COVID-19. Study-level information: Some COVID-19 samples were acute and others convalescent; all came from the United States, Italy and Spain. PBMCs, B-cell-depleted T cells, or T cells provided the cDNA or gDNA that made up the material.

Original methodology: The authors estimated nucleated cell counts from reference gene primer amplification. Using immunoSEQ multiplex PCR, the repertoire was profiled, and TCRdb retains in-frame clones only, with some absent. The V and J calls and the clone size are those of that table, but D and trimming were determined from the DNA. The sample holds a few hundred thousand clones; around 90% are singletons and the top ten take just under 4%. Sequencing was done on a sample of peripheral blood. The receptor was derived from a woman aged 60-75 years with COVID-19, enrolled during active disease.

CDR3 nucleotide sequence: TGCGCCAGCAGCTTGGCCTCTACAGGCAACGGCTACACCTTC. It yields the protein CASSLASTGNGYTF. The chain uses TRBV5-1 and TRBJ1-2; possibly TRBD1 for D (5 bases). Trimming removed 0 bases from V and 8 bases from J, with 14 bases in between. From germline, CDR1 is SGHRS and CDR2 YFSETQ. The CDR3 sequence is 14 residues long.